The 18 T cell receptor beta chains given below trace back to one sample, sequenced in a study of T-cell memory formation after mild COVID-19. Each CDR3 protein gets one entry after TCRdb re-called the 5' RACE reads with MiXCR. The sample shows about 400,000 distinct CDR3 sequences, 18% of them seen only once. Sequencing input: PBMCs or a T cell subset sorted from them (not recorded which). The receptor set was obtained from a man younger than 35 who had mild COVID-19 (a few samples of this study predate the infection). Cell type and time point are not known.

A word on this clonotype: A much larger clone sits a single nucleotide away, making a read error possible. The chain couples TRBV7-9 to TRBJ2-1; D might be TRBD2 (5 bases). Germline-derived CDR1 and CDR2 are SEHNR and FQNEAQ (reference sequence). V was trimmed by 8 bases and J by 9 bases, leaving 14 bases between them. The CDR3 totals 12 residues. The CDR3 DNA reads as TGTGCCAGCGAGTGGGAGCTGGCTGAGCAGTTCTTC. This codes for CASEWELAEQFF.

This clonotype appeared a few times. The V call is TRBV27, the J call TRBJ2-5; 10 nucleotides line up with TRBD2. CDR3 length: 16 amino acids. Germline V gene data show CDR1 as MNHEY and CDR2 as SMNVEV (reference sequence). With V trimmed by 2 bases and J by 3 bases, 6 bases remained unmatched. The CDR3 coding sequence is TGTGCCAGCAGTTTAACAGCGGGGGGGCGGAAAGAGACCCAGTACTTC. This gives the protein CASSLTAGGRKETQYF.

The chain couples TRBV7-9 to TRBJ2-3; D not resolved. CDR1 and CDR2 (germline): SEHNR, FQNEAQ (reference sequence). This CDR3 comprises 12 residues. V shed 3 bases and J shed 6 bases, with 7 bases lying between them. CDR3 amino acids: CASSFPADTQYF. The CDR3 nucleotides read TGTGCCAGCAGCTTCCCGGCTGATACGCAGTATTTT. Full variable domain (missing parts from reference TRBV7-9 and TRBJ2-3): DTGVSQNPRHKITKRGQNVTFRCDPISEHNRLYWYRQTLGQGPEFLTYFQNEAQLEKSRLLSDRFSAERPKGSFSTLEIQRTEQGDSAMYLCASSFPADTQYFGPGTRLTVL.

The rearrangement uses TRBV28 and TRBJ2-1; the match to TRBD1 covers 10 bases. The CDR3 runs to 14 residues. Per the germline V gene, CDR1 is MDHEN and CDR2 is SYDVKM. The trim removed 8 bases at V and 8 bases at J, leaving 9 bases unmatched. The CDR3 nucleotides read TGTGCCAGCGCCCTCCGGGACAGGGGACATGAGCAGTTCTTC. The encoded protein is CASALRDRGHEQFF.

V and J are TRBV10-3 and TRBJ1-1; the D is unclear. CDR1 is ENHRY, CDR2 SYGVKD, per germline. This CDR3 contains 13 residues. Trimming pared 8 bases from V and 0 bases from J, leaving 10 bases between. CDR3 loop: CAIQHEMNTEAFF. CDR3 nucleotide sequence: TGTGCCATCCAACACGAAATGAACACTGAAGCTTTCTTT.

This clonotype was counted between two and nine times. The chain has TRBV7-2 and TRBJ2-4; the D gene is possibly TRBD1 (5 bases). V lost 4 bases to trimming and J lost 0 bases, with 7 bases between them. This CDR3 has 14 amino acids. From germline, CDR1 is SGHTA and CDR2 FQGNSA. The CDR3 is CASSSTGAKNIQYF. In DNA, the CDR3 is TGTGCCAGCAGCTCAACAGGAGCCAAAAACATTCAGTACTTC. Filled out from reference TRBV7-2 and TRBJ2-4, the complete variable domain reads GAGVSQSPSNKVTEKGKDVELRCDPISGHTALYWYRQSLGQGLEFLIYFQGNSAPDKSGLPSDRFSAERTGGSVSTLTIQRTQQEDSAVYLCASSSTGAKNIQYFGAGTRLSVL.

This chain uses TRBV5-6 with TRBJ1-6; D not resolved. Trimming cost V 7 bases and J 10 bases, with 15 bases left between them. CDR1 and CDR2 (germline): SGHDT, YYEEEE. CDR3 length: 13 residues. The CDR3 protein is CASPSKSYSPLHF. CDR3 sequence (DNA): TGTGCCAGCCCGAGTAAATCCTACTCACCCCTCCACTTT.

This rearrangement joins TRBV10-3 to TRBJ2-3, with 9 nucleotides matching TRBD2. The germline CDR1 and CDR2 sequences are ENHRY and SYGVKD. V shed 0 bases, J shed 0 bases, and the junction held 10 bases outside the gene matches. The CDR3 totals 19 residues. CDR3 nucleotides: TGTGCCATCAGTGAGTCGAGGGTAGCGGGGGTTCCTAGCACAGATACGCAGTATTTT. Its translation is CAISESRVAGVPSTDTQYF.

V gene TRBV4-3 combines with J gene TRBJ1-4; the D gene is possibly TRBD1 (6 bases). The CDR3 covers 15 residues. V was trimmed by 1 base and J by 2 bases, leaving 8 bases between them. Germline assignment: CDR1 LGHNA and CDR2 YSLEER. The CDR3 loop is CASSQGTATNEKLFF. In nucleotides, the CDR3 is TGCGCCAGCAGCCAAGGGACAGCTACTAATGAAAAACTGTTTTTT.

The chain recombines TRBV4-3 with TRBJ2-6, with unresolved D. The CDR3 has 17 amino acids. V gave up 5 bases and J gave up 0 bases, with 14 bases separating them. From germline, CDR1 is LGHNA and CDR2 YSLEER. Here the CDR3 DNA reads TGCGCCAGCAGCTCACCCTGGCCCACCTCTGGGGCCAACGTCCTGACTTTC. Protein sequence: CASSSPWPTSGANVLTF.

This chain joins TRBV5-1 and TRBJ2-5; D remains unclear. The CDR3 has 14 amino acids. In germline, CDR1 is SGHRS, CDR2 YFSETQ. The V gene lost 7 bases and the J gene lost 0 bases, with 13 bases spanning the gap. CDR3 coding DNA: TGCGCCAGCCAAAAAGGGAACAACCAAGAGACCCAGTACTTC. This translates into CASQKGNNQETQYF.

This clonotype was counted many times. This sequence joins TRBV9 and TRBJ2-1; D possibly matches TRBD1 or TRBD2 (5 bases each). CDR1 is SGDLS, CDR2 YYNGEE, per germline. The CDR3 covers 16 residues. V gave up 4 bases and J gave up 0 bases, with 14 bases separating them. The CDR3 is CASSPRGSRSYNEQFF. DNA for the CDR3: TGTGCCAGCAGCCCGAGGGGCAGCCGCTCCTACAATGAGCAGTTCTTC.

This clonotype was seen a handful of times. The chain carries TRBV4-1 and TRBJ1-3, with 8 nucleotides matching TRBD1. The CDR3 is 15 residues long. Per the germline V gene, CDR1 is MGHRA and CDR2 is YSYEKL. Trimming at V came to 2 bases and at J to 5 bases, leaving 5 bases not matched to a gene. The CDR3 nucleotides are TGCGCCAGCAGCCAATTCGACAGGGGCCGAAACACCATATATTTT. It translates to CASSQFDRGRNTIYF.

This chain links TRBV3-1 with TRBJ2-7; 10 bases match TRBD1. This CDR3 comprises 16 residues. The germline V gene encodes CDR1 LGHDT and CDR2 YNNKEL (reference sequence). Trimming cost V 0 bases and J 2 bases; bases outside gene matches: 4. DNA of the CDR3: TGTGCCAGCAGCCAAGATTGGGGGACAGGGGCCTACGAGCAGTACTTC. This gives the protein CASSQDWGTGAYEQYF.

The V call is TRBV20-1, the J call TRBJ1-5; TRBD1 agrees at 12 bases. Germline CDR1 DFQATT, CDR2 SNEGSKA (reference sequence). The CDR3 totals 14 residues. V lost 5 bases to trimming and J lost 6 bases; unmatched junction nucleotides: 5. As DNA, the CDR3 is TGCAGTGCTTCCGGGACAGGGGGCGGTCAGCCCCAGCATTTT. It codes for CSASGTGGGQPQHF.

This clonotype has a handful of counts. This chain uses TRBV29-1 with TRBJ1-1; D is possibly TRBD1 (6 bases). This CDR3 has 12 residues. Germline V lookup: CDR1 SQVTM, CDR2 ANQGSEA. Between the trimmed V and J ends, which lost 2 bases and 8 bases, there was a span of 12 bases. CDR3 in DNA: TGCAGCGTTGAAAGGCAGGGGCTCGAAGCTTTCTTT. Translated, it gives CSVERQGLEAFF.

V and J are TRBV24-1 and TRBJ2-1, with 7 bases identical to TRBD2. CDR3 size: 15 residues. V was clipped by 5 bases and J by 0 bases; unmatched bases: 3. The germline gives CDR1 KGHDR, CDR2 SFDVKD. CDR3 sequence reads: CATSAAGSSYNEQFF. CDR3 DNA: TGTGCCACCAGTGCAGCGGGGAGCTCCTACAATGAGCAGTTCTTC.

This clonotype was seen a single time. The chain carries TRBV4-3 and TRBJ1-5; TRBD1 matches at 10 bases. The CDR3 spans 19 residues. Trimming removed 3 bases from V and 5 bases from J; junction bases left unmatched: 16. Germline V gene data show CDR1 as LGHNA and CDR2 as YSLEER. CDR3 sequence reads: CASSHGTGDPRDTDQPQHF. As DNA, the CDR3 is TGCGCCAGCAGCCATGGGACAGGGGATCCGAGGGACACCGATCAGCCCCAGCATTTT.